This paragraph reports one T cell receptor (beta chain). The sample is drawn from a study of OX40 agonist ivuxolimab in advanced cancers. At the level of the study: The dose-escalation cohort had hepatocellular carcinoma, melanoma, renal cell or head and neck cancer. The dose-escalation cohort was over 65% male, with a mean age of approximately 62 years, ranging roughly 20 to 90.

Sampling times: baseline, cycle 4 day 1, cycle 7 day 1. Repertoires were generated with immunoSEQ multiplex PCR, while TCRdb's copy carries only in-frame clones and drops some. Of roughly 80,000 clones detected, over 90% appear once; the ten largest clones hold 0.55% to 0.7%. V lost 3 bases and J 8 bases, leaving 10 bases between the germline ends. This CDR3 spans 13 amino acids. Germline V lookup: CDR1 LNHDA, CDR2 SQIVND (reference sequence). The source of this sequence is an adult with an advanced solid tumor such as melanoma, head and neck, liver or kidney cancer. The genes are TRBV19 and TRBJ1-4, with D uncertain. Sample: CD4+ or CD8+ T cells sorted from blood, taken in a trial of the OX40 agonist ivuxolimab. The CDR3 reads CASSIMLAEKLFF. CDR3 bases: TGTGCCAGTAGTATTATGTTGGCGGAAAAACTGTTTTTT.